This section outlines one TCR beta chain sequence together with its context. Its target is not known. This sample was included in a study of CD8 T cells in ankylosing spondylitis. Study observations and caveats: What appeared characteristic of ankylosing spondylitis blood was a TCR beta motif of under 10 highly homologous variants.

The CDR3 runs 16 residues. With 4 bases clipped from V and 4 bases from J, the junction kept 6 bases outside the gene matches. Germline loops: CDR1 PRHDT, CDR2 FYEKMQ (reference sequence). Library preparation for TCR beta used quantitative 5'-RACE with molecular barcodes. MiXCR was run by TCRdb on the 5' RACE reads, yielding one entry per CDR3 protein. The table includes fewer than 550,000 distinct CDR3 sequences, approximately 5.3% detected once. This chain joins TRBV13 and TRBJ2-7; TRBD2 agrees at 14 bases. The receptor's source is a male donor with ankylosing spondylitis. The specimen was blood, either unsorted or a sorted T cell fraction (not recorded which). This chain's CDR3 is CASSSPGTSGSYEQYF. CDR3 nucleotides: TGTGCCAGCAGCTCGCCCGGGACTAGCGGGAGTTACGAGCAGTACTTC.